This TCR beta chain came from a study of blood T cell repertoires in COVID-19. One Seattle source followed patients from active infection through their disease course. Generated by immunoSEQ multiplex PCR, the TCRdb table keeps only in-frame clones and is missing some. The sample holds roughly 150,000 clones, just under 90% seen once. CDR3 length: 13 residues. Germline V lookup: CDR1 SGHAT, CDR2 FQNNGV. The V end lost 5 bases, the J end lost 7 bases, and 14 bases lay between the germline ends. The clonotype was recovered from a woman between 70 and 85 years old with COVID-19, enrolled during active disease. The source material was peripheral blood. The rearrangement links TRBV11-2 to TRBJ1-2; D call uncertain. This CDR3 is CASSRGSLSGYTF. CDR3 coding DNA: TGTGCCAGCAGCCGAGGCAGTTTAAGTGGCTACACCTTC.